The 14 T cell receptor beta chains in this list originate from one sample, sequenced in a study of blood T cell repertoires in COVID-19. The assay was immunoSEQ multiplex PCR, and TCRdb's table has in-frame clones only and misses some. The data show approximately 150,000 clones, about four fifths seen once. Sequencing was performed on peripheral blood. The receptor set was obtained from a man aged 55-75 years with active or convalescent COVID-19.

This rearrangement joins TRBV2 to TRBJ2-5; 8 nucleotides align to TRBD2. Germline assignment: CDR1 SNHLY and CDR2 FYNNEI. The J segment lost 0 bases and the V segment lost 10 bases, leaving 10 bases of the junction unmatched. The CDR3 totals 15 residues. In DNA form, the CDR3 reads TGTGCCACCCGAGCGGGGGCCCCGTACCAAGAGACCCAGTACTTC. As protein: CATRAGAPYQETQYF.

The CDR3 coding sequence is TGTGCCAGTAGTCCCACAGGGTTTAGCAATCAGCCCCAGCATTTT. It encodes CASSPTGFSNQPQHF. J is TRBJ1-5 and V is TRBV19; tentative D call: TRBD1 (6 bases). The CDR3 consists of 15 residues. In germline, CDR1 is LNHDA, CDR2 SQIVND (reference sequence). The V end lost 5 bases, the J end lost 0 bases, and 11 bases lay between the germline ends.

The V and J genes are TRBV28 and TRBJ1-2; tentatively, D is TRBD1 (6 bases). CDR1 is MDHEN, CDR2 SYDVKM, per germline. The CDR3 loop spans 13 amino acids. Deletions cut 6 bases from V and 6 bases from J, with 14 bases between. DNA for the CDR3: TGTGCCAGCAGCCGAGGGGGATCGGATGGCTACACCTTC. This sequence encodes CASSRGGSDGYTF.

In nucleotides, the CDR3 is TGTGCCAGCAGCAAGGGCATAGGGGGCCTCACTGAAGCTTTCTTT. Its protein product is CASSKGIGGLTEAFF. The chain couples TRBV21-1 to TRBJ1-1; the tabulated D call, TRBD1, remains unverified against the DNA. TRBV21-1 constitutes a pseudogene. The CDR3 is made up of 15 amino acids.

This clone has more than one count but fewer than ten. The chain joins TRBV19 to TRBJ1-2, with 9 bases matching TRBD1. Trimming cost V 9 bases and J 6 bases; bases outside gene matches: 11. Per germline, CDR1 LNHDA and CDR2 SQIVND (reference sequence). The CDR3 has 14 amino acids. CDR3 sequence (DNA): TGTGCCAGCCTTCCCCGGGACAGGGTCAATGGCTACACCTTC. This gives the protein CASLPRDRVNGYTF.

The J gene is TRBJ2-5, the V gene TRBV12-3 or TRBV12-4, with a possible D match to TRBD1 (6 bases). The V gene lost 8 bases and the J gene lost 2 bases, with 12 bases spanning the gap. The CDR3 extends over 13 amino acids. CDR3 bases: TGTGCCAGCTCCCGGCAGGGGCAAGAGACCCAGTACTTC. This encodes CASSRQGQETQYF.

The J gene is TRBJ2-5, the V gene TRBV5-5; 9 bases match TRBD1. CDR3 length: 15 amino acids. Germline values: CDR1 SGHKS, CDR2 YYEKEE (reference sequence). With 4 bases clipped from V and 5 bases from J, the junction kept 9 bases outside the gene matches. This chain's CDR3 is CASSPTDRGGETQYF. In DNA form, the CDR3 reads TGTGCCAGCAGCCCCACGGACAGGGGTGGGGAGACCCAGTACTTC.

The rearrangement joins TRBV9 to TRBJ1-1, with TRBD1 matching 9 bases. J lost 5 bases, V lost 0 bases, and 5 bases had no gene match. Germline V gene data show CDR1 as SGDLS and CDR2 as YYNGEE. The CDR3 totals 15 residues. The CDR3 DNA follows: TGTGCCAGCAGCGTAGGGGACAGGGTAGGGACTGAAGCTTTCTTT. Its translation: CASSVGDRVGTEAFF.

The CDR3 DNA follows: TGTGCCAGCTTGAATTCCCCGGGACTAAGCACCGGGGAGCTGTTTTTT. Translated: CASLNSPGLSTGELFF. The V and J genes are TRBV7-8 and TRBJ2-2; 7 bases are shared with TRBD2. CDR1 is SGHVS, CDR2 FQNEAQ, per germline. V was clipped by 8 bases and J by 4 bases; unmatched bases: 13. The CDR3 contains 16 residues. Looking up the rest from reference TRBV7-8 and TRBJ2-2 gives the full variable domain: GAGVSQSPRYKVAKRGQDVALRCDPISGHVSLFWYQQALGQGPEFLTYFQNEAQLDKSGLPSDRFFAERPEGSVSTLKIQRTQQEDSAVYLCASLNSPGLSTGELFFGEGSRLTVL.

The chain recombines TRBV4-1 with TRBJ2-7; 12 bases fit TRBD2. With 4 bases clipped from V and 2 bases from J, the junction kept 6 bases outside the gene matches. CDR1 and CDR2 (germline): MGHRA, YSYEKL. CDR3 length equals 16 residues. The CDR3, as DNA: TGCGCCAGCAGCCTTACTAGCGGGAGGTCTGCCTACGAGCAGTACTTC. Amino acid sequence: CASSLTSGRSAYEQYF.

This chain links TRBV19 with TRBJ2-7; maybe TRBD2 (6 bases). Germline-derived CDR1 and CDR2 are LNHDA and SQIVND (reference sequence). CDR3 length: 14 amino acids. The ends were cut back, 1 base at V and 6 bases at J, with 13 bases in the middle. CDR3 nucleotides: TGTGCCAGTAGTATAGTTGCCGTGGGGGGCGAGCAGTACTTC. It encodes CASSIVAVGGEQYF. The full variable domain, in which reference TRBV19 and TRBJ2-7 provide the parts outside the CDR3, is DGGITQSPKYLFRKEGQNVTLSCEQNLNHDAMYWYRQDPGQGLRLIYYSQIVNDFQKGDIAEGYSVSREKKESFPLTVTSAQKNPTAFYLCASSIVAVGGEQYFGPGTRLTVT.

This clone was observed a single time. This chain joins TRBV10-1 and TRBJ2-6; TRBD1 matches 9 bases. Germline CDR1 reads WNHNN; CDR2 reads SYGVQD (reference sequence). This CDR3 is built from 17 residues. J gave up 0 bases and V 6 bases, and 6 bases lay outside the gene matches. CDR3 region: CASSPGQGNSGANVLTF. The CDR3, as DNA: TGCGCCAGCAGCCCGGGACAGGGAAACTCTGGGGCCAACGTCCTGACTTTC.

V usage is TRBV29-1 and J usage is TRBJ1-3; tentative D call: TRBD1 (5 bases). Germline assignment: CDR1 SQVTM and CDR2 ANQGSEA. Trimming left V 5 bases short and J 4 bases short, with 9 bases between. This CDR3 is 12 amino acids long. For the CDR3, the DNA is TGCAGCGTTATGGGGCCAGGAAACACCATATATTTT. This gives the protein CSVMGPGNTIYF.

V and J are TRBV20-1 and TRBJ1-2; tentatively, D is TRBD1 (5 bases). The germline CDR1 and CDR2 sequences are DFQATT and SNEGSKA (reference sequence). The CDR3 runs to 11 residues. V lost 4 bases to trimming and J lost 4 bases, with 7 bases between them. The CDR3 DNA sequence: TGCAGTGCTATTGACAGCTATGGCTACACCTTC. This gives the protein CSAIDSYGYTF.